This paragraph reports one TCR beta chain. Its antigen target is currently unknown. One base away there is no much larger clone; base qualities are not given. The source of the sample is a study of cytomegalovirus exposure and HLA in healthy donors (dated by TCRdb to about 2017). Regarding the study in general: An earlier analysis of about 530 of the donors reported 250 to 300 Gb of sequence data and 100 million to 120 million unique TCR beta sequences obtained from approximately 180 million T cells. An early release covering some 640 HLA-typed donors comprised roughly 300 gigabases of sequencing data and some 79 million unique TCR sequences. The genetic ancestry cluster associated with self-reported Caucasian donors included about 81% of the roughly 400 genotyped donors. The study was designed to test whether signatures of past pathogen exposure could be identified by cataloging public T cell receptors. The study profiled the T cell repertoires of about 640 subjects by immunosequencing and related them to cytomegalovirus serostatus. Along with the approximately 600-subject first cohort, a separate validation cohort of over 90 different subjects was used. To predict cytomegalovirus infection status, the study brought together high-throughput TCR immunosequencing, statistical association of individual TCRs with disease status, and machine learning. A later analysis re-analyzed previously published TCR beta repertoires from about 600 donors and added high-resolution HLA genotyping to study TCR occurrence patterns. Rather than drawing on any new phenotypic data, the later analysis identified candidate immune exposures from TCR beta sequences and the way those sequences occurred across donors. An earlier analysis of several hundred of the donors applied high-throughput TCR beta sequencing to assess whether each TCR beta V gene segment acted as functional or pseudogenic. Donor age, sex, ethnicity and CMV serostatus were compiled alongside the repertoire data. A later genetic analysis used genome-wide SNP genotypes for about three fifths of the 666 donors, treating that subset as a discovery cohort. Every discovery cohort repertoire had been produced on one sequencing platform. HLA typing included class I and class II loci at four-digit resolution. The number of donors typed differed by locus, with about 629-640 for A, B, C, DRB1 and DQB1, over 500 for DQA1, 600 to 610 for DPA1, and some 450 for DPB1. Four or five DR-DQ haplotypes were handled as single units for association and clustering, since linkage in the cohort was strong. Among 398 genotyped donors of the cohort, an average of around 220,000 unique TCR beta nucleotide sequences was sequenced per donor, of which 15% to 20% were non-productive.

The cohort was made up of about 670 healthy bone marrow donors. At the time of sampling, every cohort member was nominally healthy, though immune exposures that went unrecorded were likely present. The donor tested CMV seronegative and was one of the 352 seronegative cohort members. A peripheral blood sample was collected from each donor, and TCR beta sequencing was performed on peripheral blood mononuclear cells. Genomic DNA was extracted from the blood cell samples with the Qiagen DNeasy Blood Extraction Kit. Unmatched junction bases come to 6, with V trimmed by 4 bases and J by 6 bases. The cysteine opens and the phenylalanine closes a CDR3 of 15 amino acids. Just CDR3 DNA is preserved here, 45 bases in frame from base 1. The germline V gene sets CDR1 to SGHRS and CDR2 to YFSETQ. Study-wide conclusions, independent of this receptor: The 87-base-pair reads could not distinguish some IMGT-functional V segments, including TRBV6-2 and TRBV6-3, so those segments were excluded. Because HLA typing was missing for some donors at each locus, association tests included only the typed subset. When HLA alleles, especially DR and DQ, strongly co-occurred, TCR associations were difficult to assign to individual alleles. A cluster of highly shared sequence variants was judged likely to be a technical artifact of the sequencing pipeline. At a false discovery rate of 0.05, a later analysis linked under 20,000 TCR beta sequences to specific HLA alleles. Sequencing depth was assumed to be roughly uniform across donors in the presence/absence analyses, though that assumption may not hold. A total of 164 TCR beta chains were listed by the study as associated with cytomegalovirus. Immune exposure information for the cohort was limited to CMV serostatus. A later analysis found that most CMV-associated TCR beta chains appeared HLA-restricted, with HLA associations seemingly driven largely by CMV exposure. An association between a missense DCLRE1C variant and V-gene and J-gene trimming of TCR beta chains was found in a later genetic analysis and replicated in an independent cohort. According to a later analysis, parvovirus B19, influenza, CMV and Epstein-Barr virus appeared linked to several top co-occurrence clusters. Correlated functional status among segregating V segments might reflect linkage disequilibrium, but an unknown experimental factor could not be ruled out. Three of the identified cytomegalovirus-associated TCR beta chains were confirmed in vitro to be specific for cytomegalovirus antigens. The authors suggested that the approach could potentially be generalized to other disease states and immunological phenotypes. The cohort was sequenced for TCR beta chains only, and without alpha or paired-chain data the features that could be detected were limited. In a later analysis, HLA-associated TCR beta chains showed more clonal expansion and lower generation probabilities than non-associated chains that were equally common. A further reported finding was that TCR beta sequences accurately predicted the HLA-A and HLA-B alleles for most subjects in the first cohort. A later genetic analysis reported fewer N-insertions in productive TCRs among donors in an Asian-associated ancestry cluster than the roughly 650-donor mean. The classifier was reported to diagnose cytomegalovirus status with high specificity and sensitivity in both the original and validation cohorts. In a later analysis, the rate of TCR association differed among HLA loci, with DRB1 alleles having the most associated TCRs and HLA-C alleles having the fewest. Most TCR sequences were observed very rarely across donors, whereas some public TCRs were present in many individuals. Because counts were too low, fewer than 20 rarely observed V segments, including chromosome 9 orphons, were excluded from the earlier analysis of fewer than 650 of the donors. An earlier analysis of several hundred of the donors showed that most TCR beta V segments appeared in productive rearrangements either about 90% or about 30% of the time, which broadly matched IMGT annotations.

The method was the immunoSEQ multiplex PCR assay. For the multiplex PCR, a mixture combining 60 forward primers for TCR Vbeta segments and 13 reverse primers for TCR Jbeta segments was used. The CDR3 region of rearranged TCR beta genes was amplified from genomic DNA by a multiplex PCR assay. On the Illumina HiSeq System, the amplified TCR beta libraries were sequenced as 87-base-pair reads. The study's processing was this. A later analysis tallied 75 million to 95 million unique TCR beta chains across the 666 repertoires, and around 12 million of those chains were shared by two or more donors. To remove PCR and sequencing errors, raw reads were error-corrected and collapsed into unique sequences using a nearest-neighbor algorithm that merged closely related sequences. CDR3 sequences were aligned to IMGT reference sequences to assign V, D and J gene segments. Each retained sequence needed at least a six-nucleotide match to both a V gene segment and a J gene segment. Rearrangements were classified as productive when the CDR3 lacked stop codons and remained in frame with V and J, and all other rearrangements were classified as non-productive. Following IMGT convention, CDR3 was defined as the stretch from the second conserved V-encoded cysteine to the conserved J-encoded phenylalanine. The earlier analysis of fewer than 700 of the donors excluded sequences that lacked an unambiguous match to a single V gene segment. In an earlier analysis of approximately 590 of the donors, a V segment was called functional when productive rearrangements were above 56.7%, and segregating when the standard deviation between donors exceeded 5%. A statistical classification framework was built to diagnose cytomegalovirus status from the catalog of TCR beta chain sequences. In a later analysis, V and J genes were assigned by comparing TCR nucleotide sequences against IMGT/GENE-DB human TR gene sequences. A later analysis assigned CDR3 sequences and most-parsimonious VDJ recombination scenarios with the TCRdist pipeline. In a later analysis, every TCR beta chain was defined by the combination of its CDR3 amino acid sequence and its V-gene family, and reads without a unique V-gene family were dropped. As a way to deal with suspected cross-contamination and a sequencing artifact, a later analysis dropped roughly 600 nucleotide sequences that were highly shared and had low generation probability. In a later analysis, a clonal expansion index for each public chain was calculated from normalized within-repertoire ranks of inferred template counts. Generation probabilities in a later analysis came from a VDJ recombination model fitted to out-of-frame rearrangements, and those results were checked against IGoR. Hypergeometric tests were used in a later analysis to score TCR-TCR, TCR-HLA and TCR-CMV co-occurrence, with a repertoire-size bias correction applied to the TCR pairs. To estimate false discovery rates, a later analysis permuted the HLA or CMV assignments 20 times. In a later analysis, co-occurring TCRs were grouped using DBSCAN, and TCRdist sequence similarity was added for clustering within HLA-allele-positive subsets. Repertoires with fewer than 30,000 or more than 120,000 public chains, plus five repertoires with anomalous nucleotide sharing, were excluded from co-occurrence clustering. Held by TCRdb, this immuneACCESS table contains in-frame sequences only and omits some clones. Under half of the omission traces to an unresolved V gene where checked; the cause of the rest is unknown. V, J and clone size derive from that table, while D and trimming were established from the DNA sequence. The sample table shows about 120,000 clones, and approximately 80% are seen once. Of the sample, 3.9% is held by the ten largest clones.

This chain is built from TRBV5-1 and TRBJ2-2; TRBD1 fits 10 bases in the junction. The sample was PBMCs. This TCR was recovered from a woman in her 30s in good health and CMV-seronegative. The sequenced DNA: TGCGCCAGCAGCCGATCCGGGACAGGGGCCGGGGAGCTGTTTTTT. Its translation is CASSRSGTGAGELFF. Reference TRBV5-1 and TRBJ2-2 genes cover what lies past the CDR3, so the full variable domain is KAGVTQTPRYLIKTRGQQVTLSCSPISGHRSVSWYQQTPGQGLQFLFEYFSETQRNKGNFPGRFSGRQFSNSRSEMNVSTLELGDSALYLCASSRSGTGAGELFFGEGSRLTVL.